This entry describes one TCR beta chain. Its target antigen remains unknown. Qualities for individual bases were not recorded, and no much larger clone is one base off. The sample belongs to a study of blood T cells in healthy people across ages (dated by TCRdb to the mid-2010s). About the study as a whole: In model experiments, template switching captured about one uniquely barcoded TCR beta cDNA molecule for every two T cells. The study measured age-related changes in TCR beta repertoire diversity using deep sequencing normalized with unique cDNA molecular identifiers. Donors were grouped into four age groups: young (average approximately 16 years), middle-aged (39), aged (approximately 58) and long-lived (just over 80). To avoid experimental bias, donors of different ages were distributed randomly across sequencing lanes. For two donors (one aged 18 to 29 and one aged 80 or older), the study analyzed two additional independent replicas of 1 million unique cDNA reads from the same blood draw. Points the paper makes about the study in general: Conclusive comparison of naive and antigen-experienced compartments was prevented by the profiling of bulk unsorted PBMCs. Because the CMV infection status of the donors was unknown, age-related changes in expanded clonotypes may potentially have been confounded. Compared with the aged group, the long-lived group had more naive CD4+ T cells, fewer expanded clones and increased TCR diversity, a pattern suggesting age selection. As age increased, observed TCR beta diversity per million T cells dropped in a roughly linear way, and a significant reduction was already evident by age 40. The percentage of naive T cells measured by flow cytometry correlated strongly with observed TCR beta diversity. Estimates of total diversity based on one million sequenced T cells were considered lower bounds and underestimates.

The library was prepared using 5' RACE. For sequencing, an Illumina HiSeq 2500 was employed. The second PCR ran for about 6 to 12 cycles and used a J-beta primer mix along with a sample-barcoded 5' primer. Each TCR beta cDNA molecule received a unique molecular identifier from a template-switch 5' adaptor carrying 12 random nucleotides. At least 2.5 million CDR3-containing paired-end reads were obtained from each sample. First-strand cDNA was synthesized from all RNA with the Mint cDNA synthesis kit, primed by a TRBC-specific oligonucleotide. All cDNA was treated with uracil-DNA glycosylase and then went through a first 18-cycle PCR with the universal primers M1SS and BC2_uni_R. Turning to the authors' computational methods: Each sample was normalized by randomly selecting 1 million high-quality reads, each carrying a distinct molecular identifier. Instead of being binned into consensus sequences, reads with shared molecular identifiers were discarded. CDR3 identification, clonotype clustering and error correction used MiTCR with a Q25 quality threshold and the strictest error-elimination algorithm. A nonparametric unseen species model using Euler transformation provided a lower-bound estimate of total TCR beta diversity. TCRdb reprocessing: public reads trimmed at Q25 with fastp, clones called with MiXCR, in-frame beta chains kept. Each entry is one CDR3 protein sequence, shown with its most common DNA and genes. The V and J calls come from TCRdb's annotation, not from the publication. The sample profile shows over 1,200,000 distinct CDR3 sequences; 59% of them were found once. The ten biggest clones cover 6.5% to 8.5% of the sample.

Donors were roughly 40 systemically healthy Caucasian individuals from Russia aged roughly 6 to 100 years. Each donor gave about 10 milliliters of peripheral blood, drawn into EDTA-treated Vacutainer tubes. Ficoll-Paque density-gradient centrifugation was used to isolate PBMCs, with at least 6.5 million obtained per sample. Trizol reagent was used to extract total RNA from the PBMCs, yielding at least 5.5 micrograms per sample. Naive CD45RAhigh/CD27high T cell percentages were measured by flow cytometry on a PBMC aliquot from every donor. The CDR3 covers 15 residues, taking in both the cysteine and the phenylalanine. Just CDR3 DNA is preserved here, 45 bases in frame from base 1. CDR1 and CDR2 are drawn from the germline V gene: SQVTM, ANQGSEA. Between the V and J ends, shortened by 5 bases and 0 bases respectively, the junction contains 16 bases.

The TCR sequence derives from a man younger than 35 in good health. The rearrangement combines TRBV29-1 with TRBJ2-5, with a weak D call of TRBD1 (6 bases match). The sample was blood. The CDR3 amino acid sequence is: CSVKGDPLYQETQYF. Here is the DNA: TGCAGCGTTAAGGGGGACCCACTCTACCAAGAGACCCAGTACTTC. This CDR3, with the reference TRBV29-1 and TRBJ2-5 proteins standing in past its ends, gives the full variable domain SAVISQKPSRDICQRGTSLTIQCQVDSQVTMMFWYRQQPGQSLTLIATANQGSEATYESGFVIDKFPISRPNLTFSTLTVSNMSPEDSSIYLCSVKGDPLYQETQYFGPGTRLLVL.